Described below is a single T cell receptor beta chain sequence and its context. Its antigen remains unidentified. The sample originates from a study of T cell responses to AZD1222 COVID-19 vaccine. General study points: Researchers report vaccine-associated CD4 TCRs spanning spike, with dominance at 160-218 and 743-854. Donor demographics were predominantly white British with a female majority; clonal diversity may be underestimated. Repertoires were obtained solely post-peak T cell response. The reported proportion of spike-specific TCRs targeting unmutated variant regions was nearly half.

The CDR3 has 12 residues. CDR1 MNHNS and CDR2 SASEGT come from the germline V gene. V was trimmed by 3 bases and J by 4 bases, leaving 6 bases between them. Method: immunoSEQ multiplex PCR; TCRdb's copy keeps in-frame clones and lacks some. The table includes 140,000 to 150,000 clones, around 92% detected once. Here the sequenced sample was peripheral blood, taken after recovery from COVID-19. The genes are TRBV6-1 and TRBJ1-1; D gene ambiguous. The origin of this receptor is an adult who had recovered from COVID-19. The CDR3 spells CASSEDGTEAFF. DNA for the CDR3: TGTGCCAGCAGTGAGGATGGCACTGAAGCTTTCTTT.